This T cell receptor beta chain is from a study of early T cells in non-severe SARS-CoV-2 infection. About the study: RNA in bulk from unsorted whole blood was sequenced, and chains were unpaired.

Germline V gene data show CDR1 as SGHTA and CDR2 as FQGNSA. The CDR3 has 12 residues. V lost 4 bases and J 9 bases, leaving 10 bases between the germline ends. Each cDNA molecule carried a unique molecular identifier. Via MiXCR, TCRdb re-called the 5' RACE reads, giving one row per CDR3 protein. The table shows 55,000 to 75,000 distinct CDR3 sequences, with 12% occurring only once. This clonotype was seen ten or more times. Source material: whole blood. The TCR sequence derives from an adult who was a healthcare worker with PCR-confirmed SARS-CoV-2 infection or an uninfected control (not recorded which). The chain carries TRBV7-2 and TRBJ1-3; D is unresolved. The DNA for the CDR3 is TGTGCCAGCAGCTCAAGCCGAGGCACCATATATTTT. This encodes CASSSSRGTIYF. Full variable domain (missing parts from reference TRBV7-2 and TRBJ1-3): GAGVSQSPSNKVTEKGKDVELRCDPISGHTALYWYRQSLGQGLEFLIYFQGNSAPDKSGLPSDRFSAERTGGSVSTLTIQRTQQEDSAVYLCASSSSRGTIYFGEGSWLTVV.